This entry features one T cell receptor beta chain sequence. This entry belongs to a study of blood T cell repertoires in COVID-19. Study at large: COVID-19 samples, acute and convalescent, were from the United States, Italy and Spain.

Authors' processing steps: Nucleated cell number was recorded as an estimate derived from reference gene primer amplification. The assay was immunoSEQ multiplex PCR, and TCRdb's table has in-frame clones only and misses some. The V and J calls and clone size are taken from that table; D and trimming were inferred from the DNA. The sample has some 520,000 clones; 89% are singletons. V gave up 9 bases and J gave up 2 bases, with 14 bases separating them. The CDR3 contains 13 residues. Per the germline V gene, CDR1 is MDHEN and CDR2 is SYDVKM. The receptor was derived from a man aged 18 to 29 with COVID-19, enrolled during active disease. The source material was peripheral blood. V usage is TRBV28 and J usage is TRBJ2-7; D may be TRBD1 (6 bases). CDR3: CASCLQGPYEQYF. The CDR3 region has the DNA TGTGCCAGTTGCTTACAGGGCCCCTACGAGCAGTACTTC.